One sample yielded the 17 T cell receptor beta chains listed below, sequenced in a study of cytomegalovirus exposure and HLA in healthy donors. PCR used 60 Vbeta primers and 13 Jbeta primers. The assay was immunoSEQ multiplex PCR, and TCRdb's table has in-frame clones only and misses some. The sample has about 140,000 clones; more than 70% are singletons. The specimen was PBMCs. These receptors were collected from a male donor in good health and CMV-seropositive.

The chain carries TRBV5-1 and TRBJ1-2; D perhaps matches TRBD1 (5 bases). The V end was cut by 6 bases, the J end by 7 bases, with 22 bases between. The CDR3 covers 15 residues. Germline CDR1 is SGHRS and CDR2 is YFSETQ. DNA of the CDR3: TGCGCCAGCACCTCCGAGGTTCAAGGAACAGGTGGCTACACCTTC. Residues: CASTSEVQGTGGYTF.

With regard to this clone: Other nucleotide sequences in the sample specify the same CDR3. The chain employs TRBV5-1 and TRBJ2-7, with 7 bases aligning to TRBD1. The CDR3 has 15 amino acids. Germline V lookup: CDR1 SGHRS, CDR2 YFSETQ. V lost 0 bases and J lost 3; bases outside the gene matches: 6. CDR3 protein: CASSLATGVIYEQYF. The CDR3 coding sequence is TGCGCCAGCAGCTTGGCCACAGGGGTGATCTACGAGCAGTACTTC.

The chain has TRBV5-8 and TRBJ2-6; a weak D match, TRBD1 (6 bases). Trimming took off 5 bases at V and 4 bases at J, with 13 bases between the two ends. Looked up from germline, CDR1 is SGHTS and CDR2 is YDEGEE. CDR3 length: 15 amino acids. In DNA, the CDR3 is TGTGCCAGCAGGGGGGCAGGGTACGGGGCCAACGTCCTGACTTTC. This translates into CASRGAGYGANVLTF.

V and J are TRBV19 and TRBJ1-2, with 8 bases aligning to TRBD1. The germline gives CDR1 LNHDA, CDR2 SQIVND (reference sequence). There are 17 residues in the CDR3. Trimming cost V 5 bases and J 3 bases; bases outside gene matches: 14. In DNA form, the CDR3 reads TGTGCCAGTAGTGACCCCTGGACAGGGCCCTCTGACTATGGCTACACCTTC. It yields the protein CASSDPWTGPSDYGYTF.

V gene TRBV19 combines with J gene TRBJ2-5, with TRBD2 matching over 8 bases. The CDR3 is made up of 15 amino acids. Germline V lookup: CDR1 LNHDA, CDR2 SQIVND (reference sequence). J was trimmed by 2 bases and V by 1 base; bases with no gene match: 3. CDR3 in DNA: TGTGCCAGTAGTATAGGGTCTAGCGGGCAAGAGACCCAGTACTTC. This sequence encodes CASSIGSSGQETQYF.

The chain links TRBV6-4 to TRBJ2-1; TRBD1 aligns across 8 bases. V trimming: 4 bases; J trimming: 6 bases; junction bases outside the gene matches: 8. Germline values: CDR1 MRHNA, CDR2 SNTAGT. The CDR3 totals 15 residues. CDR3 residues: CASSVGSGTGNEQFF. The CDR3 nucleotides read TGTGCCAGCAGTGTAGGTTCCGGGACAGGCAATGAGCAGTTCTTC.

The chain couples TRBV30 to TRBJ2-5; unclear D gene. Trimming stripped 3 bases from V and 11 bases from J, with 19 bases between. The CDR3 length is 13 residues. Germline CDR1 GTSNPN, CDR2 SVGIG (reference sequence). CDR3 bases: TGTGCCTGGAGACTCCCACCGTCTAGAGAGCAGTACTTC. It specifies CAWRLPPSREQYF.

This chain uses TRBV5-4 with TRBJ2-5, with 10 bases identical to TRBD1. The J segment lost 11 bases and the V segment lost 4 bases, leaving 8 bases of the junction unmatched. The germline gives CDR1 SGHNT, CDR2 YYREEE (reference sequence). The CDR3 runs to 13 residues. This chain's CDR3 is CASSADRGGEQYF. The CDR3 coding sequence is TGTGCCAGCAGCGCGGACAGGGGGGGTGAGCAGTACTTC.

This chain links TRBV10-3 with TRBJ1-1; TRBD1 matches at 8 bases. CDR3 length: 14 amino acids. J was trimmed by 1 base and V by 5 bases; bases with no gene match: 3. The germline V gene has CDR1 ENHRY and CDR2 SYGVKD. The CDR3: CAISMDRANTEAFF. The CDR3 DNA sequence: TGTGCCATCAGTATGGACAGGGCGAACACTGAAGCTTTCTTT.

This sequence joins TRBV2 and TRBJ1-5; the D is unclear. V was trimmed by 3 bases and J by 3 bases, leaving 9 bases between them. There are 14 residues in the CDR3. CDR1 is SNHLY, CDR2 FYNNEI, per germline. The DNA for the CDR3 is TGTGCCAGCAGTGAGTACAGTTACAATCAGCCCCAGCATTTT. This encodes CASSEYSYNQPQHF.

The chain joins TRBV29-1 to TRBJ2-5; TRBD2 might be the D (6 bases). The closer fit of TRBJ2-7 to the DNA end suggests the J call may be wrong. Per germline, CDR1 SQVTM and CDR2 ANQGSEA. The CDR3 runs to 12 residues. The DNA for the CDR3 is TGCAGCGTTGAAGTGGGAGGCTACGAGCAGTACTTC. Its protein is CSVEVGGYEQYF.

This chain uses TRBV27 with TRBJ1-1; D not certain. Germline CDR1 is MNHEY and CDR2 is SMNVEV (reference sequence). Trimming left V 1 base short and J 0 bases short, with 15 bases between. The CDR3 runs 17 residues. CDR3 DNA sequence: TGTGCCAGCAGTTTATGGGGTGGGAGATCAATGAACACTGAAGCTTTCTTT. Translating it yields CASSLWGGRSMNTEAFF.

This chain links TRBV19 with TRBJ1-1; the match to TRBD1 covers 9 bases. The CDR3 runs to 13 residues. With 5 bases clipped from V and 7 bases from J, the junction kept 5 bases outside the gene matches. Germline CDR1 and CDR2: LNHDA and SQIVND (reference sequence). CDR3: CASSPGTGNEAFF. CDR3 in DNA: TGTGCCAGTAGTCCCGGGACAGGGAATGAAGCTTTCTTT.

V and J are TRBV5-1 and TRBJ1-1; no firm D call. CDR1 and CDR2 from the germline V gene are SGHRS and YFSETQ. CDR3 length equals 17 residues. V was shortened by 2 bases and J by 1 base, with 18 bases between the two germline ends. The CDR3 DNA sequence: TGCGCCAGCAGCTTTCCAGTCCGTTACGGGGAGAACACTGAAGCTTTCTTT. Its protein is CASSFPVRYGENTEAFF.

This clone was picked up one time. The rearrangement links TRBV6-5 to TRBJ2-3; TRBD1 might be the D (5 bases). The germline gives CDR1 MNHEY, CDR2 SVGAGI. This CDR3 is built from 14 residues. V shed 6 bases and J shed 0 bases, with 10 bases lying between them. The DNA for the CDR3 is TGTGCCAGCAGCATGGACACTAGCACAGATACGCAGTATTTT. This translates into CASSMDTSTDTQYF.

This CDR3 is CASSVEGQGFSPLHF. CDR3 coding DNA: TGTGCCAGCAGCGTCGAGGGACAGGGGTTTTCACCCCTCCACTTT. The chain recombines TRBV9 with TRBJ1-6, with 10 bases aligning to TRBD1. The J segment lost 9 bases and the V segment lost 2 bases, leaving 5 bases of the junction unmatched. The CDR3 has 15 residues. Germline V gene lookup returns CDR1 SGDLS and CDR2 YYNGEE.

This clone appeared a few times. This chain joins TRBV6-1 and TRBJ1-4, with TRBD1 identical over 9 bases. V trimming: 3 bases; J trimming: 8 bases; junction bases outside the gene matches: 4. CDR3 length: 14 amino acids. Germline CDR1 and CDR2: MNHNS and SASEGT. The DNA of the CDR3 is TGTGCCAGCAGTGACGGGACAGGGAACGAAAAACTGTTTTTT. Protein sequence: CASSDGTGNEKLFF.